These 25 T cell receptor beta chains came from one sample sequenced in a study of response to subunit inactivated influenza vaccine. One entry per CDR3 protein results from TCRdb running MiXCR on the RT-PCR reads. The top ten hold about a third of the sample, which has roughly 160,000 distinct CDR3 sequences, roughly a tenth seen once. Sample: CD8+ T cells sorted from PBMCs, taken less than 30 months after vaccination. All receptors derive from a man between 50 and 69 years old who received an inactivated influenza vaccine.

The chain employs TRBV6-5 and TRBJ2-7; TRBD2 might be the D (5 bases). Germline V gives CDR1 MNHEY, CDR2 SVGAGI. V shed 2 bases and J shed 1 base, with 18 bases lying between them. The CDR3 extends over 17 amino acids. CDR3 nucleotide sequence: TGTGCCAGCAGTTACGTCGGTATGACGGGATTTTCCTACGAGCAGTACTTC. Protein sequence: CASSYVGMTGFSYEQYF.

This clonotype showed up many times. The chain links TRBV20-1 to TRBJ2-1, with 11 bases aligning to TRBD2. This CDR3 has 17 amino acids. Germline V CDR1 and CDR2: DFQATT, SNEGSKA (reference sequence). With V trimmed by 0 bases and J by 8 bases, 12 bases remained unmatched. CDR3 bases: TGCAGTGCTAGAGATCCCACTAGCGGGGGCATCTTGGATGAGCAGTTCTTC. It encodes CSARDPTSGGILDEQFF.

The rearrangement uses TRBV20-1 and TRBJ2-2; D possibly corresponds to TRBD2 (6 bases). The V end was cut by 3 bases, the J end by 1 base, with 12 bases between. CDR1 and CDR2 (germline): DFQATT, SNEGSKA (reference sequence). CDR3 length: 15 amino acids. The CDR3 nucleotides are TGCAGTGCTAGCGGTCGGGGGTGGAACACCGGGGAGCTGTTTTTT. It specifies CSASGRGWNTGELFF.

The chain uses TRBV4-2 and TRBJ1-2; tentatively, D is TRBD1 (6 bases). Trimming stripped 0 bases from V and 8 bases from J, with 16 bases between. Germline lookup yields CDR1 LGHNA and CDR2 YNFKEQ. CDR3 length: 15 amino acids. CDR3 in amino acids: CASSQDIQGRFGYTF. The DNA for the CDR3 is TGTGCCAGCAGCCAAGATATACAGGGACGGTTCGGCTACACCTTC.

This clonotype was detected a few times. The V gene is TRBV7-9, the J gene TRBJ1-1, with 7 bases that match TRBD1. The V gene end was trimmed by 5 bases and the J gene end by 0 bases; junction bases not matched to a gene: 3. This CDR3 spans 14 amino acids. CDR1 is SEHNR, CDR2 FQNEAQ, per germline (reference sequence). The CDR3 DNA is TGTGCCAGCAGCGAAACAGGGGTGAACACTGAAGCTTTCTTT. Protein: CASSETGVNTEAFF.

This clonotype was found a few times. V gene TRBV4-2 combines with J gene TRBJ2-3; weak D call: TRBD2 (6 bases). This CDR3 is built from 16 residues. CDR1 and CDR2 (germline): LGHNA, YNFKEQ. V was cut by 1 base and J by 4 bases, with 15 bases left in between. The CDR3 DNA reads TGTGCCAGCAGCCAAGGCAAGCGGGCCGGCGCAGATACGCAGTATTTT. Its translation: CASSQGKRAGADTQYF.

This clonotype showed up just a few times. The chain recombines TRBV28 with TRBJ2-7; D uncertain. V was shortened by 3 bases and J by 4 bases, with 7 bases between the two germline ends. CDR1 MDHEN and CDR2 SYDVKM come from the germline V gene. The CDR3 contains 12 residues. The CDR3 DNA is TGTGCCAGCAGTTTGTGGATTTACGAGCAGTACTTC. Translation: CASSLWIYEQYF.

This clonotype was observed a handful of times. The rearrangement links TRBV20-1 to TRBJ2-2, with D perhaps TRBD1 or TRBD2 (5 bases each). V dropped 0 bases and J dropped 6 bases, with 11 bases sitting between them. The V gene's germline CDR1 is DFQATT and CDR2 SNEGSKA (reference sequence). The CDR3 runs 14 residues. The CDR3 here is CSAREGVSAGELFF. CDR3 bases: TGCAGTGCTAGAGAGGGGGTGAGCGCCGGGGAGCTGTTTTTT.

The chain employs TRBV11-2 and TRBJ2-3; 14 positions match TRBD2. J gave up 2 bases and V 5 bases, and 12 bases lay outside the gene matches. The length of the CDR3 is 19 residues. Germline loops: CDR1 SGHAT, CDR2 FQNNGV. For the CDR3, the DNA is TGTGCCAGCAGCACGAACCTGGGACTAGCGGGGGTTACCACAGATACGCAGTATTTT. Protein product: CASSTNLGLAGVTTDTQYF.

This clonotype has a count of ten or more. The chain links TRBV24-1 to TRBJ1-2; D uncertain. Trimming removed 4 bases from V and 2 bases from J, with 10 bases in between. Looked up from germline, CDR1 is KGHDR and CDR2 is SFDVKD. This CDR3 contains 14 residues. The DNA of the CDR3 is TGTGCCACCAGTGACTGGACGGAAAACTATGGCTACACCTTC. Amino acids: CATSDWTENYGYTF.

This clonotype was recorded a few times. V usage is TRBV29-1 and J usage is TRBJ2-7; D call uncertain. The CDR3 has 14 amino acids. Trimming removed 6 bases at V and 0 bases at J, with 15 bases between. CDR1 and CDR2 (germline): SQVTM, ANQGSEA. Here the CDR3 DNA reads TGCAGCGTCGTAGACGGTAGGTTCTCCTACGAGCAGTACTTC. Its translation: CSVVDGRFSYEQYF.

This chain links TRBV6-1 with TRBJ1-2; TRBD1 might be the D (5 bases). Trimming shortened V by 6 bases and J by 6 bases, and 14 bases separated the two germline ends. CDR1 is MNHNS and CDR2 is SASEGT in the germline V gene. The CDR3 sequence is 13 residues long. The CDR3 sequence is CASSPELGDGYTF. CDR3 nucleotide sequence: TGTGCCAGCAGCCCCGAGTTGGGGGATGGCTACACCTTC.

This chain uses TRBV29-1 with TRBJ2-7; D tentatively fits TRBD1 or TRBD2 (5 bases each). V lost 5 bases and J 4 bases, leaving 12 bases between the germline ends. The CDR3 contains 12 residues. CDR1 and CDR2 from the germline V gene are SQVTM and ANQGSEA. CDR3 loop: CSVLWGSYEQYF. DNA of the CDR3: TGCAGCGTTCTCTGGGGGTCGTACGAGCAGTACTTC.

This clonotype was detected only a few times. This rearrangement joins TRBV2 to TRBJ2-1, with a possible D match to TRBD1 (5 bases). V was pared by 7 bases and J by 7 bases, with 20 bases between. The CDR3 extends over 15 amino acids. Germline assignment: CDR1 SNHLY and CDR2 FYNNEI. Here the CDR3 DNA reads TGTGCCAGCAAGGGGCAAGCCATAAGAGCGAATGAGCAGTTCTTC. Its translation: CASKGQAIRANEQFF. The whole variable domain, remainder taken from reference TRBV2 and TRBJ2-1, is EPEVTQTPSHQVTQMGQEVILRCVPISNHLYFYWYRQILGQKVEFLVSFYNNEISEKSEIFDDQFSVERPDGSNFTLKIRSTKLEDSAMYFCASKGQAIRANEQFFGPGTRLTVL.

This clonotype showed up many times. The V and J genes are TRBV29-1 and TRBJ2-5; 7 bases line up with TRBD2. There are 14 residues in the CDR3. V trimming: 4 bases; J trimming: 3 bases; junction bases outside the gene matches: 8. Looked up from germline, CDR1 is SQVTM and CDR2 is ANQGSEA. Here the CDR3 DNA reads TGCAGCGTTGCGTCAGCGGGGCTCAAAGAGACCCAGTACTTC. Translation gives CSVASAGLKETQYF.

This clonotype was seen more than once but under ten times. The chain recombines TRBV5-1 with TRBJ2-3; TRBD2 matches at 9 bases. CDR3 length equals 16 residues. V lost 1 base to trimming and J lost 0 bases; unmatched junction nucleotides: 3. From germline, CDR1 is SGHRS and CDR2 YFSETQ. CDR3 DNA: TGCGCCAGCAGCTTGACTAGCGGGTTTAGCACAGATACGCAGTATTTT. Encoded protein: CASSLTSGFSTDTQYF.

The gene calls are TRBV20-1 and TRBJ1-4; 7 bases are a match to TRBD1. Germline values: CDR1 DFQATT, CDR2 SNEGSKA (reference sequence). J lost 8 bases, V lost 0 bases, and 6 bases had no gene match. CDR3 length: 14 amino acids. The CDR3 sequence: CSARDDRVGEKLFF. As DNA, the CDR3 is TGCAGTGCTAGAGATGACAGGGTTGGAGAAAAACTGTTTTTT.

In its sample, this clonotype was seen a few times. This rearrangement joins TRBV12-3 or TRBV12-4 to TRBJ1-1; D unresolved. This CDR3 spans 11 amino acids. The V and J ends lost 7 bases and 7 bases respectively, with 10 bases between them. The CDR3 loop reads CASNLGDEAFF. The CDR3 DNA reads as TGTGCCAGCAATCTGGGTGATGAAGCTTTCTTT.

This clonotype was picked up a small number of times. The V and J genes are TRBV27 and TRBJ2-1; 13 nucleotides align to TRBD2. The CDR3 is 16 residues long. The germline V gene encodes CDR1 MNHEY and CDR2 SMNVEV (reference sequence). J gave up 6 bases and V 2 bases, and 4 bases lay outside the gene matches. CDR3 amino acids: CASSLPGLAGINEQFF. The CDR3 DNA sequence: TGTGCCAGCAGTTTACCGGGACTAGCGGGAATCAATGAGCAGTTCTTC.

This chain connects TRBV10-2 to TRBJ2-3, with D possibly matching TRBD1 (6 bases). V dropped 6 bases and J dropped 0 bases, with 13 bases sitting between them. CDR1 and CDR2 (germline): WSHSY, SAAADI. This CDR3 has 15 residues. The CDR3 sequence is CASRPGTLSTDTQYF. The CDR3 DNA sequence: TGCGCCAGCAGACCCGGGACACTCAGCACAGATACGCAGTATTTT.

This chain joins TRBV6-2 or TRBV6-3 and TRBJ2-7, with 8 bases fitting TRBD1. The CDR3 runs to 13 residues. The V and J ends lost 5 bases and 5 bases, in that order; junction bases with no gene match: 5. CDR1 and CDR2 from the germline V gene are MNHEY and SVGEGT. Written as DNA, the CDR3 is TGTGCCAGCAGTCTGGACAGGGAGGACGAGCAGTACTTC. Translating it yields CASSLDREDEQYF.

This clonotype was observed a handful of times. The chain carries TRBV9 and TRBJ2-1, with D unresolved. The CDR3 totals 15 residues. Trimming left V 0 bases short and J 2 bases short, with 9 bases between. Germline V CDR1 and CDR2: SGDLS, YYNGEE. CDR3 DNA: TGTGCCAGCAGCGTAGACCCCGATCCCTACAATGAGCAGTTCTTC. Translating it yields CASSVDPDPYNEQFF.

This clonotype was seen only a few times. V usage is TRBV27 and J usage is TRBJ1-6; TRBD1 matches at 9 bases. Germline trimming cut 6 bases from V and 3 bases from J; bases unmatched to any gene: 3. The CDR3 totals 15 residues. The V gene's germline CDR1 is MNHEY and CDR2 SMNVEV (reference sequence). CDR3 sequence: CASRVTGGYNSPLHF. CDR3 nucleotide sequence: TGTGCCAGCAGGGTGACAGGGGGCTATAATTCACCCCTCCACTTT.

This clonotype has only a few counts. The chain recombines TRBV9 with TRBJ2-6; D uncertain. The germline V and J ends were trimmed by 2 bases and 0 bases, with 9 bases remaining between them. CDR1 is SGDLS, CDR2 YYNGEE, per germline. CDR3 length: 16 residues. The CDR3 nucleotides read TGTGCCAGCAGCGTCCACAGCAGCTCTGGGGCCAACGTCCTGACTTTC. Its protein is CASSVHSSSGANVLTF.

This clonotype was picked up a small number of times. Here the CDR3 reads CASSLRGAPYSYNEQFF. CDR3 in DNA: TGTGCCAGCAGCTTACGAGGGGCGCCATACTCCTACAATGAGCAGTTCTTC. The gene calls are TRBV7-8 and TRBJ2-1; D may correspond to TRBD1 or TRBD2 (5 bases each). CDR3 size: 17 residues. Germline V gene lookup returns CDR1 SGHVS and CDR2 FQNEAQ. V lost 2 bases and J 0 bases, leaving 14 bases between the germline ends. Full variable domain (outside the CDR3, taken from reference TRBV7-8 and TRBJ2-1): GAGVSQSPRYKVAKRGQDVALRCDPISGHVSLFWYQQALGQGPEFLTYFQNEAQLDKSGLPSDRFFAERPEGSVSTLKIQRTQQEDSAVYLCASSLRGAPYSYNEQFFGPGTRLTVL.